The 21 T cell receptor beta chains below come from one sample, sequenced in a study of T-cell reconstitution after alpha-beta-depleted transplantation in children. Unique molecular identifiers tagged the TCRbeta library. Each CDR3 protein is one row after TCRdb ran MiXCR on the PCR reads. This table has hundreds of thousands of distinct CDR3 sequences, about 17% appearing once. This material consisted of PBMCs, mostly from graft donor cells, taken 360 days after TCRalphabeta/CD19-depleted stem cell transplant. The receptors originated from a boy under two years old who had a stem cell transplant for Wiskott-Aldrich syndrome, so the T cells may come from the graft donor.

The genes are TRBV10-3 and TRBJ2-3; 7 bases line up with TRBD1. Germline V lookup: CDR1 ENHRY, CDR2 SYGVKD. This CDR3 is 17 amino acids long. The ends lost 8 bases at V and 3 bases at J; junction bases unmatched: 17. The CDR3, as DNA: TGTGCCATCGGTGGAGATTTTACAGGGGAAGGTACAGATACGCAGTATTTT. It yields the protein CAIGGDFTGEGTDTQYF.

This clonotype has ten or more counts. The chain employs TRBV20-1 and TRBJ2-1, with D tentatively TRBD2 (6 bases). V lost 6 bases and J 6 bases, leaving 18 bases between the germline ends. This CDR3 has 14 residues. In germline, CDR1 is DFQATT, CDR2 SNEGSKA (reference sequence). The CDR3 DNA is TGCAGTGCCACTCAGGGAGGCCGGGGCAATGAGCAGTTCTTC. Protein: CSATQGGRGNEQFF.

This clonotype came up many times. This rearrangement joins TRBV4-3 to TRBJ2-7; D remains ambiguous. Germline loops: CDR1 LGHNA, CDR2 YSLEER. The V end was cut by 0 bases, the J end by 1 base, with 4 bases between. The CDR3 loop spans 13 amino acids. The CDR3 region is CASSQEWSYEQYF. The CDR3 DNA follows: TGCGCCAGCAGCCAAGAGTGGTCCTACGAGCAGTACTTC.

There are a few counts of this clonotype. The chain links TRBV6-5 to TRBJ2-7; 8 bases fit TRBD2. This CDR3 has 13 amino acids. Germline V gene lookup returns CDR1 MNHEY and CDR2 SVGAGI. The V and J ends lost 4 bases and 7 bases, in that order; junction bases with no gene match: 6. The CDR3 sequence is CASSFPGTREQYF. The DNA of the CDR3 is TGTGCCAGCAGTTTTCCGGGGACTAGGGAGCAGTACTTC.

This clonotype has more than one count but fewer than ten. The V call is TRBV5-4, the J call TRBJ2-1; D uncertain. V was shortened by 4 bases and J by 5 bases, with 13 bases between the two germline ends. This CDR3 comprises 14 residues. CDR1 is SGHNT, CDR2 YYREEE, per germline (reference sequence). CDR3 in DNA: TGTGCCAGCAGCCCTGGGATATTGGACAATGAGCAGTTCTTC. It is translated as CASSPGILDNEQFF.

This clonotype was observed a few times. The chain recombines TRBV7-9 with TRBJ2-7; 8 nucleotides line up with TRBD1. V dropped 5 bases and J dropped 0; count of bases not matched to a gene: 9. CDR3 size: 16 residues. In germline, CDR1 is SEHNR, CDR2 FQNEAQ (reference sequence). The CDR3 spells CASSANAGQGSYEQYF. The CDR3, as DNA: TGTGCCAGCAGCGCGAACGCTGGACAGGGCTCCTACGAGCAGTACTTC.

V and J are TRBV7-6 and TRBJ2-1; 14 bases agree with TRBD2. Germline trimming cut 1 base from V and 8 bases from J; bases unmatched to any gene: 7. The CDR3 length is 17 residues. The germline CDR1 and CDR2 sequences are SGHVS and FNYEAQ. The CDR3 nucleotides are TGTGCCAGCAGCTTAGGAACGGGACTAGCGGGAGAAGATGAGCAGTTCTTC. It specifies CASSLGTGLAGEDEQFF.

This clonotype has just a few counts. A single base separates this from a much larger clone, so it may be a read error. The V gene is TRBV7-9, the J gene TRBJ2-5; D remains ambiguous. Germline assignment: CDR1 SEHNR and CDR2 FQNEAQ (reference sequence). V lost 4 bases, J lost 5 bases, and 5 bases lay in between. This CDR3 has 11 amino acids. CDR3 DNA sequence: TGTGCCAGCAGCTCGTGGGAGACCCAGTACTTC. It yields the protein CASSSWETQYF.

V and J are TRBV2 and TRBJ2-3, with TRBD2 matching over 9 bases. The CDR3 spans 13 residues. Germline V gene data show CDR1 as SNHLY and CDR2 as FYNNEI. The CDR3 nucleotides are TGTGCTGTCCGGGCGGGAGGGTCAGATACGCAGTATTTT. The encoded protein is CAVRAGGSDTQYF.

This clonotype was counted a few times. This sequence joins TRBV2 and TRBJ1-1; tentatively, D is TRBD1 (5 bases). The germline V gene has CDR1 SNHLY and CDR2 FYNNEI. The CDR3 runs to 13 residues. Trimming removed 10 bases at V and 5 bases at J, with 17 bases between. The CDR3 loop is CAMSQGRTTEAFF. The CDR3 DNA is TGTGCCATGTCGCAGGGCAGGACTACTGAAGCTTTCTTT.

The CDR3 nucleotides read TGTGCCAGCAGTTACCCAGAGGATGAGCAGTTCTTC. It encodes CASSYPEDEQFF. V gene TRBV6-2 or TRBV6-3 combines with J gene TRBJ2-1; D gene unclear. Trimming removed 2 bases from V and 8 bases from J, with 7 bases in between. This CDR3 spans 12 amino acids. Germline CDR1 is MNHEY and CDR2 is SVGEGT.

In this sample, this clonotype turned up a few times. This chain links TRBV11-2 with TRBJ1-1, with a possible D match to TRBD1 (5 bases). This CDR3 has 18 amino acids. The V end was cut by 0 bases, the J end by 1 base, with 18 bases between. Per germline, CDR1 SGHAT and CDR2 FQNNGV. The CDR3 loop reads CASSLENRLGRSNTEAFF. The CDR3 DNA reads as TGTGCCAGCAGCTTAGAAAATCGTCTGGGACGGTCGAACACTGAAGCTTTCTTT.

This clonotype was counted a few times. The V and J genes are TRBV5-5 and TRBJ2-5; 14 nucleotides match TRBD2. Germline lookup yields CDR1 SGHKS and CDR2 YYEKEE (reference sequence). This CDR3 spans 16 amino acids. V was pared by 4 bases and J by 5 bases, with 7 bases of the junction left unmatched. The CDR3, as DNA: TGTGCCAGCAGCAGTCGACTAGCGGGGGGGCTTGAGACCCAGTACTTC. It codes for CASSSRLAGGLETQYF.

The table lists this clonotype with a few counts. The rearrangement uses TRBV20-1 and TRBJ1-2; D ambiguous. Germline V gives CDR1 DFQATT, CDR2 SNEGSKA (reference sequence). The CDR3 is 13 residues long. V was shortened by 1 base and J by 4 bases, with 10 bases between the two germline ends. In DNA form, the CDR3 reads TGCAGTGCTAGAGGAAGACGGTCCTATGGCTACACCTTC. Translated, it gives CSARGRRSYGYTF.

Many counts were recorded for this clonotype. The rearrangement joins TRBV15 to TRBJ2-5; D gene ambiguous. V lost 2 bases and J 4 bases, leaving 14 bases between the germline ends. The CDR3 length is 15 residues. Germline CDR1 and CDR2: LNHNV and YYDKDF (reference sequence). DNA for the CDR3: TGTGCCACCAGCAGAAAGGGCAGCTCGAGAGAGACCCAGTACTTC. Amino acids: CATSRKGSSRETQYF.

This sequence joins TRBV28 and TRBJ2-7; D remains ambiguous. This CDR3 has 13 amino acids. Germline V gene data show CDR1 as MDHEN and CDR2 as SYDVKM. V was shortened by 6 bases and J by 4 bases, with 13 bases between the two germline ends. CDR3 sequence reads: CASRATVGYEQYF. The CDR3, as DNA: TGTGCCAGCAGAGCTACAGTTGGTTACGAGCAGTACTTC.

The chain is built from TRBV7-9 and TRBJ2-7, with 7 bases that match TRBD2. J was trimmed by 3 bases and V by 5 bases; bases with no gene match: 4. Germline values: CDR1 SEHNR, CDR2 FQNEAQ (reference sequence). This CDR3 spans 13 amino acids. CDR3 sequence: CASSTGGNYEQYF. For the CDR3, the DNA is TGTGCCAGCAGCACGGGAGGAAACTACGAGCAGTACTTC. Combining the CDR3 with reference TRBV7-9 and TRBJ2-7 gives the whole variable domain DTGVSQNPRHKITKRGQNVTFRCDPISEHNRLYWYRQTLGQGPEFLTYFQNEAQLEKSRLLSDRFSAERPKGSFSTLEIQRTEQGDSAMYLCASSTGGNYEQYFGPGTRLTVT.

The CDR3 DNA reads as TGCGCCAGCAGCGCCGGAGGGGGCTTCTTTTCCTACAATGAGCAGTTCTTC. Encoded protein: CASSAGGGFFSYNEQFF. The rearrangement joins TRBV5-1 to TRBJ2-1; weak D call: TRBD1 (7 bases). The CDR3 runs to 17 residues. V shed 4 bases and J shed 1 base, with 18 bases lying between them. The germline V gene has CDR1 SGHRS and CDR2 YFSETQ.

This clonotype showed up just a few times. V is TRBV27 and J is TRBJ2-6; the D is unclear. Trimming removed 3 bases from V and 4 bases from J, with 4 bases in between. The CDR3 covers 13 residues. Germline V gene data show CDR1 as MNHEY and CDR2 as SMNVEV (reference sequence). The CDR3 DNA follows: TGTGCCAGCAGTTTGGTCGGGGCCAACGTCCTGACTTTC. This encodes CASSLVGANVLTF.

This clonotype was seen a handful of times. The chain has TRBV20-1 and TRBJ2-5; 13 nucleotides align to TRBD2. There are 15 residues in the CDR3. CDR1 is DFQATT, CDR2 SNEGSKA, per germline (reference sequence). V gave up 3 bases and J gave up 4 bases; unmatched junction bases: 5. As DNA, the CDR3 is TGCAGTGCTAGCAGACTAGCGGGAGGCCGAGAGACCCAGTACTTC. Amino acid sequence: CSASRLAGGRETQYF.

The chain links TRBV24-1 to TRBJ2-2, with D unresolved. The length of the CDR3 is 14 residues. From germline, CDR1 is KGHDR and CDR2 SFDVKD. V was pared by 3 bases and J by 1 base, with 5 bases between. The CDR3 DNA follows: TGTGCCACCAGTGATCCAATGAACACCGGGGAGCTGTTTTTT. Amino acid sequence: CATSDPMNTGELFF.